The clone carrying this T cell receptor beta chain showed up many times. During its preparation, the TCRbeta library received unique molecular identifiers. Using its own MiXCR run on the PCR reads, TCRdb lists one record per CDR3 protein. The sample has about 22,000 distinct CDR3 sequences; roughly a tenth are singletons. V was pared by 0 bases and J by 0 bases, with 10 bases between. Germline-derived CDR1 and CDR2 are SGHRS and YFSETQ. This CDR3 has 16 residues. The entry originates in a study of T-cell reconstitution after alpha-beta-depleted transplantation in children. The sequenced sample was PBMCs from the stem cell graft donor, obtained from the stem cell graft. The receptor comes from a human donor who donated a stem cell graft to a child with chronic granulomatous disease. The chain combines TRBV5-1 with TRBJ2-1, with D possibly matching TRBD1 (5 bases). The CDR3 sequence: CASSLEGSLSYNEQFF. The DNA for the CDR3 is TGCGCCAGCAGCTTGGAGGGGTCCCTCTCCTACAATGAGCAGTTCTTC.